The 23 T cell receptor beta chains below were found in one sample sequenced in a study of blood T cell repertoires in COVID-19. Sequenced by immunoSEQ multiplex PCR; TCRdb stores in-frame clones only, minus some. Of roughly 26,000 clones in the sample, 92% were seen once. Sample: peripheral blood. These receptor sequences come from a human donor in a cohort sampled during active COVID-19.

V gene TRBV27 combines with J gene TRBJ2-7; D is undetermined. This CDR3 has 13 amino acids. Trimming removed 5 bases from V and 3 bases from J, with 11 bases in between. CDR1 and CDR2 (germline): MNHEY, SMNVEV (reference sequence). The CDR3, as DNA: TGTGCCAGCAGTCTACAGTTGAACTACGAGCAGTACTTC. This gives the protein CASSLQLNYEQYF.

The chain combines TRBV5-1 with TRBJ2-5, with D unclear. Germline CDR1 SGHRS, CDR2 YFSETQ. This CDR3 spans 13 amino acids. V shed 1 base and J shed 0 bases, with 4 bases lying between them. CDR3 amino acids: CASSLPDQETQYF. The CDR3 DNA sequence: TGCGCCAGCAGCTTGCCAGACCAAGAGACCCAGTACTTC.

The chain recombines TRBV7-2 with TRBJ2-1; D possibly corresponds to TRBD2 (5 bases). The germline V gene encodes CDR1 SGHTA and CDR2 FQGNSA. Trimming took 5 bases from V and 0 from J, leaving 11 bases between them. The CDR3 length is 15 residues. This chain's CDR3 is CASSRGLSSYNEQFF. CDR3 sequence (DNA): TGTGCCAGCAGCCGCGGGTTGAGCTCCTACAATGAGCAGTTCTTC. The variable domain in full, completed from reference TRBV7-2 and TRBJ2-1, reads GAGVSQSPSNKVTEKGKDVELRCDPISGHTALYWYRQSLGQGLEFLIYFQGNSAPDKSGLPSDRFSAERTGGSVSTLTIQRTQQEDSAVYLCASSRGLSSYNEQFFGPGTRLTVL.

V is TRBV6-2 or TRBV6-3 and J is TRBJ1-2; TRBD1 matches at 8 bases. The junction had 4 bases not matched to a gene; V was cut back by 6 bases and J by 7 bases. The germline gives CDR1 MNHEY, CDR2 SVGEGT. The CDR3 has 12 residues. The CDR3 spells CASSLRGLGYTF. As DNA, the CDR3 is TGTGCCAGCAGCCTCAGGGGGCTTGGCTACACCTTC.

V gene TRBV29-1 combines with J gene TRBJ2-5; maybe TRBD1 (6 bases). Trimming took off 5 bases at V and 0 bases at J, with 13 bases between the two ends. Germline values: CDR1 SQVTM, CDR2 ANQGSEA. The CDR3 is made up of 14 amino acids. In DNA, the CDR3 is TGCAGCGTTCGGGGACGGGACAACCAAGAGACCCAGTACTTC. It codes for CSVRGRDNQETQYF.

The chain recombines TRBV4-1 with TRBJ1-1; 10 bases match TRBD1. Germline lookup yields CDR1 MGHRA and CDR2 YSYEKL. This CDR3 contains 17 residues. The junction had 11 bases not matched to a gene; V was cut back by 4 bases and J by 3 bases. This chain's CDR3 is CASSLTGSGTGDTEAFF. The DNA for the CDR3 is TGCGCCAGCAGCCTGACCGGGTCCGGGACAGGGGACACTGAAGCTTTCTTT.

The chain has TRBV5-1 and TRBJ2-1; 13 bases fit TRBD2. Germline V gene data show CDR1 as SGHRS and CDR2 as YFSETQ. Trimming cost V 4 bases and J 0 bases; bases outside gene matches: 4. The CDR3 is 17 residues long. The CDR3 DNA sequence: TGCGCCAGCAGCGCCCGGACTAGCGGGGGCTCCTACAATGAGCAGTTCTTC. This encodes CASSARTSGGSYNEQFF.

The chain is built from TRBV5-5 and TRBJ2-2; a possible D gene is TRBD1 (6 bases). Germline loops: CDR1 SGHKS, CDR2 YYEKEE (reference sequence). The CDR3 consists of 15 residues. Trimming took 1 base from V and 0 from J, leaving 7 bases between them. The CDR3 coding sequence is TGTGCCAGCAGCTTGCGACAGGCGAACACCGGGGAGCTGTTTTTT. Protein product: CASSLRQANTGELFF.

The chain uses TRBV19 and TRBJ2-3; possibly TRBD1 for D (6 bases). Per the germline V gene, CDR1 is LNHDA and CDR2 is SQIVND (reference sequence). The CDR3 is made up of 15 amino acids. The V and J ends lost 5 bases and 0 bases respectively, with 12 bases between them. The CDR3 is CASSHGQPSTDTQYF. The CDR3 DNA is TGTGCCAGTAGTCATGGACAGCCTAGCACAGATACGCAGTATTTT. Filled out from reference TRBV19 and TRBJ2-3, the complete variable domain reads DGGITQSPKYLFRKEGQNVTLSCEQNLNHDAMYWYRQDPGQGLRLIYYSQIVNDFQKGDIAEGYSVSREKKESFPLTVTSAQKNPTAFYLCASSHGQPSTDTQYFGPGTRLTVL.

V is TRBV27 and J is TRBJ2-4; a possible D gene is TRBD1 (5 bases). CDR1 and CDR2 (germline): MNHEY, SMNVEV (reference sequence). CDR3 length: 15 amino acids. Trimming took 3 bases from V and 4 from J, leaving 13 bases between them. The CDR3 is CASSFFGQGKNIQYF. In nucleotides, the CDR3 is TGTGCCAGCAGTTTCTTTGGGCAGGGAAAAAACATTCAGTACTTC.

The chain employs TRBV5-6 and TRBJ2-2; TRBD1 is a possible D gene (6 bases). The CDR3 totals 13 residues. V was shortened by 6 bases and J by 3 bases, with 9 bases between the two germline ends. Germline loops: CDR1 SGHDT, CDR2 YYEEEE. The CDR3 bases are TGTGCCAGCACCCACAGGGACACCGGGGAGCTGTTTTTT. This encodes CASTHRDTGELFF.

The gene calls are TRBV5-1 and TRBJ2-7; D remains ambiguous. Germline values: CDR1 SGHRS, CDR2 YFSETQ. V was trimmed by 0 bases and J by 0 bases, leaving 16 bases between them. The CDR3 is made up of 17 amino acids. The CDR3 nucleotides read TGCGCCAGCAGCTTGGTCTGCAGGTCGGCACCCTCCTACGAGCAGTACGTC. Its translation is CASSLVCRSAPSYEQYV.

V usage is TRBV21-1 and J usage is TRBJ2-1; the table gives TRBD1 as D, unverified against the DNA. TRBV21-1 is a pseudogene. CDR3 length: 16 amino acids. Here the CDR3 reads CASSNPGGHSYNEQFF. The CDR3 nucleotides are TGTGCCAGCAGCAATCCAGGGGGCCACTCCTACAATGAGCAGTTCTTC.

This clone was counted a single time. The chain recombines TRBV5-1 with TRBJ1-2; D uncertain. Per the germline V gene, CDR1 is SGHRS and CDR2 is YFSETQ. V lost 0 bases, J lost 0 bases, and 9 bases lay in between. The CDR3 consists of 15 residues. Here the CDR3 DNA reads TGCGCCAGCAGCTTGGGGCCCGAAGCTAACTATGGCTACACCTTC. Amino acids: CASSLGPEANYGYTF.

The V and J genes are TRBV29-1 and TRBJ2-2, with a possible D match to TRBD1 (6 bases). The CDR3 length is 15 residues. The V end lost 0 bases, the J end lost 6 bases, and 14 bases lay between the germline ends. CDR1 and CDR2 from the germline V gene are SQVTM and ANQGSEA. This chain's CDR3 is CSVEDRQGTAGELFF. In nucleotides, the CDR3 is TGCAGCGTTGAAGACCGGCAGGGGACGGCCGGGGAGCTGTTTTTT.

The chain is built from TRBV9 and TRBJ1-2, with D tentatively TRBD1 (6 bases). CDR1 SGDLS and CDR2 YYNGEE come from the germline V gene. Trimming took off 0 bases at V and 4 bases at J, with 10 bases between the two ends. The CDR3 is 14 amino acids. The CDR3, as DNA: TGTGCCAGCAGCGTAGATGGACAGATCTATGGCTACACCTTC. Translated: CASSVDGQIYGYTF.

The gene calls are TRBV14 and TRBJ1-1; no firm D call. The CDR3 consists of 14 residues. CDR1 is SGHDN and CDR2 is FVKESK in the germline V gene. Trimming removed 1 base from V and 6 bases from J, with 12 bases in between. The DNA of the CDR3 is TGTGCCAGCAGCCAAGGGAGGTTGGGCCCTGAAGCTTTCTTT. Encoded protein: CASSQGRLGPEAFF.

The V and J genes are TRBV20-1 and TRBJ1-2, with D tentatively TRBD1 (5 bases). V was clipped by 6 bases and J by 8 bases, with 19 bases between them. CDR1 and CDR2 from the germline V gene are DFQATT and SNEGSKA (reference sequence). The CDR3 totals 13 residues. CDR3 nucleotides: TGCAGTGCCAGTGAAGGAGGGGCGGAGGGCTACACCTTC. Its translation is CSASEGGAEGYTF.

The chain carries TRBV18 and TRBJ2-3; no clear D gene. Trimming removed 0 bases at V and 2 bases at J, with 6 bases between. CDR3 size: 14 residues. The germline V gene encodes CDR1 KGHSH and CDR2 LQKENI. CDR3 DNA sequence: TGTGCCAGCTCACCACCCACTTACACAGATACGCAGTATTTT. Its protein product is CASSPPTYTDTQYF.

The rearrangement uses TRBV9 and TRBJ2-7, with D maybe TRBD2 (5 bases). Trimming removed 3 bases from V and 6 bases from J, with 13 bases in between. The CDR3 spans 13 residues. CDR1 and CDR2 from the germline V gene are SGDLS and YYNGEE. In DNA form, the CDR3 reads TGTGCCAGCAGCGCTTCAAGCGGTGGCGAGCAGTACTTC. Protein sequence: CASSASSGGEQYF.

The chain is built from TRBV15 and TRBJ1-3, with 9 nucleotides matching TRBD1. Germline values: CDR1 LNHNV, CDR2 YYDKDF (reference sequence). This CDR3 region has 15 residues. V gave up 4 bases and J gave up 0 bases; unmatched junction bases: 1. CDR3: CATSKDRGSGNTIYF. CDR3 nucleotides: TGTGCCACCAGCAAGGACAGGGGCTCTGGAAACACCATATATTTT. The complete variable domain, with remaining parts taken from reference TRBV15 and TRBJ1-3, reads DAMVIQNPRYQVTQFGKPVTLSCSQTLNHNVMYWYQQKSSQAPKLLFHYYDKDFNNEADTPDNFQSRRPNTSFCFLDIRSPGLGDTAMYLCATSKDRGSGNTIYFGEGSWLTVV.

CDR3 loop: CASNRDGTGAQETQYF. CDR3 nucleotides: TGCGCCAGCAACCGAGACGGGACAGGGGCCCAAGAGACCCAGTACTTC. The V call is TRBV5-1, the J call TRBJ2-5; TRBD1 agrees at 10 bases. Germline-derived CDR1 and CDR2 are SGHRS and YFSETQ. CDR3 size: 16 residues. J gave up 1 base and V 6 bases, and 9 bases lay outside the gene matches. Combining the CDR3 with reference TRBV5-1 and TRBJ2-5 gives the whole variable domain KAGVTQTPRYLIKTRGQQVTLSCSPISGHRSVSWYQQTPGQGLQFLFEYFSETQRNKGNFPGRFSGRQFSNSRSEMNVSTLELGDSALYLCASNRDGTGAQETQYFGPGTRLLVL.

This chain links TRBV11-1 with TRBJ1-4; D uncertain. Germline V CDR1 and CDR2: SGHAT, FQDESV (reference sequence). V was cut by 5 bases and J by 3 bases, with 10 bases left in between. The CDR3 extends over 14 amino acids. CDR3 protein: CASSPRFANEKLFF. Here the CDR3 DNA reads TGTGCCAGCAGCCCTAGGTTCGCTAATGAAAAACTGTTTTTT.